This TCR beta chain was recovered during a study of T cell repertoires in cytomegalovirus infection. Study-level points and caveats: Cumulative public TCR beta family frequency identified CMV carriers with the relevant HLA. The response measured ex vivo was dominated by TCR beta clonotypes (HLA-C-restricted and CMV-specific).

As regards this clonotype: The antigen remains unidentified. Because the CDR3 is missing its conserved closing phenylalanine or tryptophan, this is likely a read error. No DNA is shown, since the ends of the CDR3 on it are uncertain; the CDR3 is the one TCRdb lists.

Germline assignment: CDR1 MDHEN and CDR2 SYDVKM. The CDR3 contains 14 residues when both ends are counted. MiXCR, applied by TCRdb to the reads, yields one record per CDR3 protein. Of about 740,000 distinct CDR3 sequences detected, less than 40% appear once; the ten largest clones hold 2.5% to 3.5%. The sample consisted of PBMCs. The sequence derives from a human donor in good health (CMV status not recorded). Some clones in this sample may be carry-over from other donors' samples. The chain employs TRBV28 and TRBJ2-3; TRBD2 is the table's D call, not checked against the DNA. The CDR3: CASRAGGTTDTPYL.